A single sample gave rise to the 18 T cell receptor beta chains below, sequenced in a study of post-analysis software for immune sequencing data. Study-wide results and caveats: Higher frequency in patients than in controls was seen for roughly five TRBV segments, with TRBV5-6, TRBV5-1 and TRBV20-1 among them.

Prepared libraries of TCR beta cDNA carried unique molecular identifiers. TCRdb independently ran MiXCR on the PCR reads; one entry per CDR3 protein. The sample contains some 690,000 distinct CDR3 sequences, approximately 60% of which appear only once. Which antigens these TCRs recognize remains unknown. The sample consisted of blood. These receptors came from a girl aged 2 to 10 with multiple sclerosis.

The V and J genes are TRBV7-9 and TRBJ2-4; TRBD2 matches 10 bases. The J call is doubtful: the DNA matches TRBJ2-5 better. The CDR3 length is 17 residues. CDR1 and CDR2 from the germline V gene are SEHNR and FQNEAQ (reference sequence). CDR3 protein: CASSSPGTSETQETQYF. The CDR3 DNA follows: TGTGCCAGCAGCTCCCCCGGGACTAGCGAGACTCAAGAGACCCAGTACTTC.

This chain uses TRBV5-1 with TRBJ2-1, with no clear D. The V end lost 5 bases, the J end lost 5 bases, and 11 bases lay between the germline ends. The CDR3 totals 13 residues. CDR1 and CDR2 from the germline V gene are SGHRS and YFSETQ. In DNA, the CDR3 is TGCGCCAGCAGTGAACGGGCCGACAATGAGCAGTTCTTC. Translation gives CASSERADNEQFF.

This clonotype occurred once. The chain couples TRBV20-1 to TRBJ2-6; 7 bases map to TRBD2. CDR1 is DFQATT and CDR2 is SNEGSKA in the germline V gene (reference sequence). The V gene end was trimmed by 0 bases and the J gene end by 3 bases; junction bases not matched to a gene: 5. The CDR3 is 16 amino acids. Here the CDR3 reads CSARDREVGGANVLTF. The CDR3 DNA reads as TGCAGTGCTAGAGATCGGGAGGTAGGTGGGGCCAACGTCCTGACTTTC.

There are a few counts of this clonotype. The chain carries TRBV29-1 and TRBJ2-5, with unresolved D. Matching the DNA end better, TRBJ2-7 makes the J call doubtful. The CDR3 is 12 residues long. Germline loops: CDR1 SQVTM, CDR2 ANQGSEA. The CDR3 DNA sequence: TGCAGCGTTGAAGACCGGCGGAACGAGCAGTACTTC. This gives the protein CSVEDRRNEQYF.

The chain combines TRBV5-1 with TRBJ2-2; D may be TRBD2 (5 bases). Germline V gene sequence: CDR1 SGHRS, CDR2 YFSETQ. V lost 10 bases and J 0 bases, leaving 28 bases between the germline ends. The CDR3 is made up of 19 amino acids. The CDR3 region is CAGKGNSFVGSANTGELFF. Written as DNA, the CDR3 is TGCGCCGGCAAAGGAAATAGTTTCGTGGGGAGCGCGAACACCGGGGAGCTGTTTTTT.

V and J are TRBV20-1 and TRBJ2-1; tentatively, D is TRBD2 (5 bases). Germline CDR1 reads DFQATT; CDR2 reads SNEGSKA (reference sequence). This CDR3 region has 15 residues. The V gene lost 4 bases and the J gene lost 3 bases, with 16 bases spanning the gap. The CDR3 DNA reads TGCAGTGCTATCAACCCTGAGGGCTACTACAATGAGCAGTTCTTC. Its protein product is CSAINPEGYYNEQFF.

This clonotype has more than one count but fewer than ten. This chain joins TRBV29-1 and TRBJ2-3; 10 bases line up with TRBD1. The CDR3 spans 16 residues. V lost 8 bases, J lost 2 bases, and 13 bases stayed unmatched. Germline lookup yields CDR1 SQVTM and CDR2 ANQGSEA. As DNA, the CDR3 is TGCAGCATCGACTCCGGGACAGGGGTTTACACAGATACGCAGTATTTT. This gives the protein CSIDSGTGVYTDTQYF.

The rearrangement uses TRBV29-1 and TRBJ2-3; 10 bases match TRBD1. CDR1 is SQVTM and CDR2 is ANQGSEA in the germline V gene. V was clipped by 5 bases and J by 1 base; unmatched bases: 6. The CDR3 totals 15 residues. Here the CDR3 DNA reads TGCAGCGTTACCGCGGACAGGGGGGGCACAGATACGCAGTATTTT. It is translated as CSVTADRGGTDTQYF.

The V call is TRBV5-1, the J call TRBJ2-1; the match to TRBD1 covers 10 bases. V lost 4 bases, J lost 6 bases, and 7 bases stayed unmatched. CDR3 length equals 15 residues. The V gene's germline CDR1 is SGHRS and CDR2 YFSETQ. The CDR3 region is CASSGGQGVVNEQFF. Written as DNA, the CDR3 is TGCGCCAGCAGCGGAGGACAGGGGGTAGTCAATGAGCAGTTCTTC.

The chain links TRBV4-3 to TRBJ2-5; D is uncertain. Trimming took off 1 base at V and 7 bases at J, with 7 bases between the two ends. The CDR3 has 12 residues. Germline V gene data show CDR1 as LGHNA and CDR2 as YSLEER. The CDR3 reads CASSQGVGTQYF. The CDR3 DNA reads as TGCGCCAGCAGCCAAGGGGTCGGGACCCAGTACTTC.

This chain joins TRBV6-6 and TRBJ1-4; tentative D call: TRBD1 (5 bases). Germline CDR1 MNHNY, CDR2 SVGAGI (reference sequence). This CDR3 is 15 amino acids long. V lost 4 bases and J lost 5, with 14 bases in between. Written as DNA, the CDR3 is TGTGCCAGCAGTTTTTCGGGACGGAGAAATGAAAAACTGTTTTTT. This translates into CASSFSGRRNEKLFF.

The chain employs TRBV12-5 and TRBJ2-7; 7 bases are shared with TRBD2. The CDR3 consists of 14 residues. CDR1 LGHNT and CDR2 FRNRAP come from the germline V gene. The trim removed 3 bases at V and 3 bases at J, leaving 5 bases unmatched. The CDR3 here is CASGLGLADYEQYF. The CDR3 DNA reads as TGTGCTAGTGGTTTAGGGCTAGCGGACTACGAGCAGTACTTC.

The chain is built from TRBV20-1 and TRBJ2-5; 9 bases agree with TRBD1. Germline V gene data show CDR1 as DFQATT and CDR2 as SNEGSKA (reference sequence). The J segment lost 7 bases and the V segment lost 5 bases, leaving 8 bases of the junction unmatched. This CDR3 is built from 13 residues. The CDR3 nucleotides are TGCAGTGCTTGGGACAGGGTGGTAGGGACCCAGTACTTC. The encoded protein is CSAWDRVVGTQYF.

The chain uses TRBV3-1 and TRBJ2-3; D remains unclear. V lost 8 bases and J 3 bases, leaving 12 bases between the germline ends. Germline CDR1 LGHDT, CDR2 YNNKEL (reference sequence). The CDR3 is 13 amino acids. This CDR3 reads CASAKTLTDTQYF. CDR3 bases: TGTGCCAGCGCTAAAACCTTAACAGATACGCAGTATTTT.

About this clonotype: One end of the junction does not line up with germline, which may come from a read error. This chain uses TRBV12-3 or TRBV12-4 with TRBJ2-3; the match to TRBD2 covers 11 bases. The CDR3 loop spans 18 amino acids. The CDR3, as DNA: TGTGCCAGCAGTCCTATGGCCGACACTAGCGGGAGCACAGATGCGCAGTATTTT. It encodes CASSPMADTSGSTDAQYF.

J is TRBJ2-7 and V is TRBV3-1; TRBD1 matches at 7 bases. Unmatched junction bases numbered 18, after V lost 3 bases and J lost 1 base. Per germline, CDR1 LGHDT and CDR2 YNNKEL (reference sequence). This CDR3 is built from 19 residues. CDR3 nucleotide sequence: TGTGCCAGCAGCCACCGCAAGGGGGCTAGGCATGGTACTTCCTACGAGCAGTACTTC. As protein: CASSHRKGARHGTSYEQYF.

The table lists this clonotype with a few counts. V and J are TRBV29-1 and TRBJ2-7; D call uncertain. This CDR3 contains 11 residues. Deletions cut 7 bases from V and 2 bases from J, with 9 bases between. CDR1 SQVTM and CDR2 ANQGSEA come from the germline V gene. The CDR3 DNA follows: TGCAGCGCTCTAGGGACCTACGAGCAGTACTTC. The encoded protein is CSALGTYEQYF.

The chain combines TRBV7-9 with TRBJ2-5; D possibly corresponds to TRBD1 (6 bases). V lost 1 base to trimming and J lost 1 base, with 10 bases between them. Germline V gives CDR1 SEHNR, CDR2 FQNEAQ (reference sequence). CDR3 length equals 15 residues. CDR3 in DNA: TGTGCCAGCAGCTTAGGGGACACAAGCCAAGAGACCCAGTACTTC. This encodes CASSLGDTSQETQYF.